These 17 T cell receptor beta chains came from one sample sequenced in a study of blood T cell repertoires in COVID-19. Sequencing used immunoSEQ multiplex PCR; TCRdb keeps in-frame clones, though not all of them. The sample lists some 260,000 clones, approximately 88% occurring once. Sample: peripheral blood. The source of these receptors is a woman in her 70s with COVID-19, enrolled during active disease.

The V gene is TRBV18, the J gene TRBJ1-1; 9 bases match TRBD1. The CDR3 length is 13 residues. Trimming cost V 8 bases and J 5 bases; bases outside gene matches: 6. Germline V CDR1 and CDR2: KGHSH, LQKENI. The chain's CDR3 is CASGDRAGTEAFF. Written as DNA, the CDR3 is TGTGCCAGCGGGGACAGGGCGGGGACTGAAGCTTTCTTT.

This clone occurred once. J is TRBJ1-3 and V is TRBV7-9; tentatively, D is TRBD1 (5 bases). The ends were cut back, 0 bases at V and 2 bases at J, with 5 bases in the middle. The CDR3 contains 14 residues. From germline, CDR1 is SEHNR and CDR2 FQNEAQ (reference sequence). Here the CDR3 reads CASSLARAGNTIYF. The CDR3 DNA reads TGTGCCAGCAGCTTAGCCAGGGCTGGAAACACCATATATTTT.

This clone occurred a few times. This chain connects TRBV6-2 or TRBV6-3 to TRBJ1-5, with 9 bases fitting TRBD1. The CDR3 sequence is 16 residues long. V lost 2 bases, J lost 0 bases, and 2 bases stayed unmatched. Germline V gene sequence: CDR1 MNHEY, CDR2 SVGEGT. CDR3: CASSYGTGYSNQPQHF. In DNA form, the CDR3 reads TGTGCCAGCAGTTACGGGACAGGGTATAGCAATCAGCCCCAGCATTTT.

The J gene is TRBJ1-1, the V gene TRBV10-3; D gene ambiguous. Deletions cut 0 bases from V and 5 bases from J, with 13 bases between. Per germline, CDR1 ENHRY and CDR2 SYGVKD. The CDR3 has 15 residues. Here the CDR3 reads CAISESSGRRTEAFF. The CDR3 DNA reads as TGTGCCATCAGTGAGTCAAGCGGGCGTCGGACTGAAGCTTTCTTT.

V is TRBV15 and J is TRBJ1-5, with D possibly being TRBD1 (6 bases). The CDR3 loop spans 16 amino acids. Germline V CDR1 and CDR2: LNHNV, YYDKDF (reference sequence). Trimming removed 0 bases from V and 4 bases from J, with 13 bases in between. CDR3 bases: TGTGCCACCAGCAGAGATTGGGCAGGGGTGAATCAGCCCCAGCATTTT. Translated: CATSRDWAGVNQPQHF.

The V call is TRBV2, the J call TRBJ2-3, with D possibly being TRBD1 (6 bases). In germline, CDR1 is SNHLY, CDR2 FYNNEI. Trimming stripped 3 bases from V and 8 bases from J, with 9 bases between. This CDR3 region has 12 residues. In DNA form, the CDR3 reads TGTGCCAGCAGTGAGGGGGCTCGTACGCAGTATTTT. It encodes CASSEGARTQYF.

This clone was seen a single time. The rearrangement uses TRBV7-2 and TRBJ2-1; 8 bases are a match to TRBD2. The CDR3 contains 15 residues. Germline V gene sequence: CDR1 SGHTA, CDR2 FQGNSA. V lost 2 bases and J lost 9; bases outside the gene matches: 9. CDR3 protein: CASSLSSGGPPEQFF. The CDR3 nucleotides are TGTGCCAGCAGCTTATCGTCGGGAGGGCCGCCTGAGCAGTTCTTC.

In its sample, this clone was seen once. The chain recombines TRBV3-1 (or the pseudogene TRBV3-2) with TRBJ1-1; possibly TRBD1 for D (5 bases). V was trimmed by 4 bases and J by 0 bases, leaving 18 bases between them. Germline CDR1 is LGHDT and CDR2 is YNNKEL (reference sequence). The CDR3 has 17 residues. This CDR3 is CASSRNMGGLMNTEAFF. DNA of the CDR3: TGTGCCAGCAGCCGCAATATGGGGGGTCTTATGAACACTGAAGCTTTCTTT.

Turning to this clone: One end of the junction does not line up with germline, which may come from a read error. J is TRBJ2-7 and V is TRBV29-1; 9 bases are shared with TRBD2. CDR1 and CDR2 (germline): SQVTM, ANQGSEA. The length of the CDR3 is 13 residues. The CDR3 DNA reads TGCAGCGTCGAAGCGGGAGGATCCTACGAGCAGTACTTC. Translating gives CSVEAGGSYEQYF.

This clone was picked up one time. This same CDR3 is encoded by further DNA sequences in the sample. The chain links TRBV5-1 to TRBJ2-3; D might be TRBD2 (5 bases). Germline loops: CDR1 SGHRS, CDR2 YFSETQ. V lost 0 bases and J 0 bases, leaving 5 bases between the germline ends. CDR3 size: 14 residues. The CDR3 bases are TGCGCCAGCAGCTTGGCGGGAAGCACAGATACGCAGTATTTT. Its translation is CASSLAGSTDTQYF. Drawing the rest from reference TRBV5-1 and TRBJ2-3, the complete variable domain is KAGVTQTPRYLIKTRGQQVTLSCSPISGHRSVSWYQQTPGQGLQFLFEYFSETQRNKGNFPGRFSGRQFSNSRSEMNVSTLELGDSALYLCASSLAGSTDTQYFGPGTRLTVL.

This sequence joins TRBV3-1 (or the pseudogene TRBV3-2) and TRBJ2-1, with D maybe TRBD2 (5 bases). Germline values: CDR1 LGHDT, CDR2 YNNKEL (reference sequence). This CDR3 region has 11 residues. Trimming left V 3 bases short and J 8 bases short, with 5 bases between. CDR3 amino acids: CASSQRDEQFF. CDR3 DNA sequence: TGTGCCAGCAGCCAGAGGGATGAGCAGTTCTTC.

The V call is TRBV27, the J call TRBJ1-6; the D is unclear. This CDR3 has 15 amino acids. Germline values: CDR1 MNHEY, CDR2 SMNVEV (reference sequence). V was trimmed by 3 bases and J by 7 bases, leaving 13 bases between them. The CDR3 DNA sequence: TGTGCCAGCAGTTTTACCTCCTTGGAGAATTCACCCCTCCACTTT. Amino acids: CASSFTSLENSPLHF.

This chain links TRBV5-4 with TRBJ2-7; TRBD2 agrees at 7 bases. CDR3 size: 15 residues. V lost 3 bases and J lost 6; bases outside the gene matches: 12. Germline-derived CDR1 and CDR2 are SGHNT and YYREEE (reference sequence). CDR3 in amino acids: CASSSLAGEVGEQYF. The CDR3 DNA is TGTGCCAGCAGCTCCCTGGCGGGAGAGGTTGGCGAGCAGTACTTC.

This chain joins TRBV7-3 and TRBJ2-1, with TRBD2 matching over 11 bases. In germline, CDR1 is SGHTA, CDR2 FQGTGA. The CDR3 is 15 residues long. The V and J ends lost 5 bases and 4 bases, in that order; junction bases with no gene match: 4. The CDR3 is CASSARLAGYNEQFF. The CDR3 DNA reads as TGTGCCAGCAGCGCCCGACTAGCGGGGTACAATGAGCAGTTCTTC. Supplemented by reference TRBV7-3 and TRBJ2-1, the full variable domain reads GAGVSQTPSNKVTEKGKYVELRCDPISGHTALYWYRQSLGQGPEFLIYFQGTGAADDSGLPNDRFFAVRPEGSVSTLKIQRTERGDSAVYLCASSARLAGYNEQFFGPGTRLTVL.

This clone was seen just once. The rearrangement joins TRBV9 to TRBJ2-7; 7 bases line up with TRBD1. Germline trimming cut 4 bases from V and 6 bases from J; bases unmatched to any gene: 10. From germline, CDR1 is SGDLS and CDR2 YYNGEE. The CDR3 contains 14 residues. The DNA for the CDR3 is TGTGCCAGCAGCACCACAGGGGACCTTGGCGAGCAGTACTTC. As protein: CASSTTGDLGEQYF. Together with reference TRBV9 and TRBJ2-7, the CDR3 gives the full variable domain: DSGVTQTPKHLITATGQRVTLRCSPRSGDLSVYWYQQSLDQGLQFLIQYYNGEERAKGNILERFSAQQFPDLHSELNLSSLELGDSALYFCASSTTGDLGEQYFGPGTRLTVT.

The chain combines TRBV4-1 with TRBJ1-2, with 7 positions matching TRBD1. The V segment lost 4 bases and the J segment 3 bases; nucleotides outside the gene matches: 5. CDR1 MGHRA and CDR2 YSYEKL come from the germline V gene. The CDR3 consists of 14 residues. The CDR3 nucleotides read TGCGCCAGCAGCCTTCCGACAGGGTACTATGGCTACACCTTC. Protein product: CASSLPTGYYGYTF.

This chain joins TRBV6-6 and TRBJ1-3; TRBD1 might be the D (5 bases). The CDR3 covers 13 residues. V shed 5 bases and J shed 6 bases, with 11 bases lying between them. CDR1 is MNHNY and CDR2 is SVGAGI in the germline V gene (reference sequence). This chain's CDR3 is CASSRGQTNTIYF. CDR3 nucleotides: TGTGCCAGCAGTCGTGGACAAACAAACACCATATATTTT.